This is a list of T cell receptor beta chains from one sample in a study of T-cell memory formation after mild COVID-19. Each CDR3 protein is one row after TCRdb ran MiXCR on the 5' RACE reads. Among approximately 500,000 distinct CDR3 sequences, about 23% were seen once, and the ten largest hold 9.5% to 15%. The specimen sequenced was PBMCs or a T cell subset sorted from them (not recorded which). The origin of the receptors is an adult woman who had mild COVID-19 (a few samples of this study predate the infection). Cell type and time point are not known. Both conserved end residues are part of each CDR3. The D gene is left open where the match is weak. Clone size is not always given. Where it is, it says once, few, many or a class for expanded clones.

V,D,J,size,DNA,CDR3
TRBV29-1,.,TRBJ2-2,few,TGCAGCGGCGGGTTCGACACCGGGGAGCTGTTTTTT,CSGGFDTGELFF
TRBV4-1,.,TRBJ2-1,few,TGCGCCAGCAGCCAAGATTGGGGGGTCCGGGCCAATGAGCAGTTCTTC,CASSQDWGVRANEQFF
TRBV27,.,TRBJ2-1,.,TGTGCCAGCAGTTCAAAACCGGGACGAATTTTTACCTACAATGAGCAGTTCTTC,CASSSKPGRIFTYNEQFF
TRBV2,TRBD1,TRBJ1-2,.,TGTGCCAGCAGTGAGGAGCAGGGGGCGACGGGTGGCTACACCTTC,CASSEEQGATGGYTF
TRBV28,.,TRBJ2-1,.,TGTGCCAGCAGTCCCACGGGGGCGAGCTCCTACAATGAGCAGTTCTTC,CASSPTGASSYNEQFF
TRBV7-3,.,TRBJ2-7,few,TGTGCCAGCAGCTTAGGGGGCTACCCCTTAGACTTC,CASSLGGYPLDF
TRBV4-2,.,TRBJ2-1,.,TGTGCCAGCAGCCAAGGGGGTTGGAATGAGCAGTTCTTC,CASSQGGWNEQFF
TRBV5-8,.,TRBJ2-1,few,TGTGCCAGCAGTGGGACCCCCTCGGGGAATGAGCAGTTCTTC,CASSGTPSGNEQFF
TRBV11-1,.,TRBJ1-1,.,TGTGCCAGCGGGGGACTCAACACTGAAGCTTTCTTT,CASGGLNTEAFF
TRBV23-1,TRBD2,TRBJ2-1,.,TGCGCCAGCAGTCCTGCCGGGACTAGCGGGAGCGCCCCTGTCCGTCAGTTCTTC,CASSPAGTSGSAPVRQFF
TRBV4-1,.,TRBJ2-7,many,TGCGCCAGCAGCCAGGCTATTACCAAGGGCGAGCAGTACTTC,CASSQAITKGEQYF
TRBV12-3/TRBV12-4,TRBD2,TRBJ2-1,few,TGTGCCAGCAGTTTATCCGCCAGCGGGGGGTACAATGAGCAGTTCTTC,CASSLSASGGYNEQFF
TRBV6-1,.,TRBJ2-1,.,TGTGCCAGCAGTGAATTCGGGGATGAGCAGTTCTTC,CASSEFGDEQFF
TRBV5-5,.,TRBJ2-3,.,TGTGCCAGCAGCCTCCTTGGGGGGCGCGGAACAGATACGCAGTATTTT,CASSLLGGRGTDTQYF
TRBV5-1,.,TRBJ2-5,few,TGCGCCAGCAGCTTCGCCATCCAAGAGACCCAGTACTTC,CASSFAIQETQYF
TRBV20-1,.,TRBJ2-1,few,TGCAGTGCTAGGTCAAATAACCAACGCAACAATGAGCAGTTCTTC,CSARSNNQRNNEQFF
TRBV7-9,.,TRBJ2-1,.,TGTGCCAGCAGCTCCGGTACGGGTGAGCAGTTCTTC,CASSSGTGEQFF
TRBV20-1,TRBD1,TRBJ1-2,few,TGCAGTGCTAGGGAAGGACAGGGGACTTTTTTTAGCTATGGCTACACCTTC,CSAREGQGTFFSYGYTF
TRBV9,TRBD1,TRBJ2-7,.,TGTGCCAGCAGCGCCCAACAGGGGATCTACGAGCAGTACTTC,CASSAQQGIYEQYF
TRBV6-2/TRBV6-3,TRBD2,TRBJ2-1,few,TGTGCCAGTGGGCGGAGCGGGAGAAGGAATGAGCAGTTCTTC,CASGRSGRRNEQFF
TRBV12-3/TRBV12-4,.,TRBJ1-2,few,TGTGCCATGGCCAGCTCAAGAGGCTACACCTTC,CAMASSRGYTF
TRBV27,.,TRBJ2-7,few,TGTGCCAGCAGCACCTTCGGGGGCTACGAGCAGTACTTC,CASSTFGGYEQYF
TRBV20-1,TRBD1,TRBJ2-1,.,TGCAGTGCCGTAAAGGGACAGGGGGTTGTTGAGCAGTTCTTC,CSAVKGQGVVEQFF
TRBV15,TRBD1,TRBJ1-5,.,TGTGCCACCAGCAGAGAGGGACAGGCAAATCAGCCCCAGCATTTT,CATSREGQANQPQHF
TRBV24-1,TRBD1,TRBJ2-1,.,TGTGCCACCAGTGATTTGGCAGGGGGCTCCTACAATGAGCAGTTCTTC,CATSDLAGGSYNEQFF
TRBV12-3/TRBV12-4,.,TRBJ2-7,.,TGTGCCACCGGGCCGGGAATTTACGAGCAGTACTTC,CATGPGIYEQYF
TRBV30,.,TRBJ2-1,few,TGTGCCTGGAGTGTAAGCCCCCGGGCGGCCTCCTACAATGAGCAGTTCTTC,CAWSVSPRAASYNEQFF
TRBV7-9,.,TRBJ2-7,.,TGTGCCAGCAGCAAATCCGGGGGAGGCTACGAGCAGTACTTC,CASSKSGGGYEQYF
TRBV30,.,TRBJ1-5,.,TGTGCCTGGGCGTCGGGACGGAATCAGCCCCAGCATTTT,CAWASGRNQPQHF
TRBV7-9,.,TRBJ2-5,.,TGTGCCAGCAGCTTACCAGCCTTAGTGGGAGGATACGGAGAGACCCAGTACTTC,CASSLPALVGGYGETQYF
TRBV20-1,.,TRBJ2-7,few,TGCAGTGCTAGAGATCCCCAAGGGAAGACCGCCTACGAGCAGTACTTC,CSARDPQGKTAYEQYF
TRBV24-1,.,TRBJ2-1,.,TGTGCCACCAGTGATCCGCTAGGGGGGGGCAATGAGCAGTTCTTC,CATSDPLGGGNEQFF
TRBV24-1,.,TRBJ1-1,.,TGTGCCACCAGGGAGGGAAACACTGAAGCTTTCTTT,CATREGNTEAFF
TRBV5-1,.,TRBJ1-1,.,TGCGCCAGCAGCTCCCCGACAGGAAACATGAACACTGAAGCTTTCTTT,CASSSPTGNMNTEAFF
TRBV7-6,TRBD1,TRBJ2-3,.,TGTGCCAGCGGACCCGGGACAGAAAGCACAGATACGCAGTATTTT,CASGPGTESTDTQYF
TRBV5-1,.,TRBJ2-7,.,TGCGCCAGCAGCTTGTCAGGAACGGACTACGAGCAGTACTTC,CASSLSGTDYEQYF
TRBV7-2,TRBD1,TRBJ1-2,.,TGTGCCAGCAGCATTCAGGGGGCCGGCTACACCTTC,CASSIQGAGYTF
TRBV7-6,TRBD1,TRBJ1-1,.,TGTGCCAGCAGCTTTTTCGGGACAGCGAACACTGAAGCTTTCTTT,CASSFFGTANTEAFF
TRBV6-2/TRBV6-3,.,TRBJ2-1,.,TGTGCCAGCAGTTACGGGTACAATGCGCAGTTCTTC,CASSYGYNAQFF
TRBV6-4,.,TRBJ2-3,few,TGTGCCAGCAGTGACGCCATGGCAGATACGCAGTATTTT,CASSDAMADTQYF
TRBV7-6,.,TRBJ2-2,few,TGTGCCAGCAGCTTAGCGTTCGGGCGGAGGGTGGCCGGGGAGCTGTTTTTT,CASSLAFGRRVAGELFF
TRBV11-2,TRBD2,TRBJ2-1,.,TGTGCCAGCAGCTCCCCGGGACTAGCGGGACTATACTCCTACGATGAGCAGTTCTTC,CASSSPGLAGLYSYDEQFF
TRBV12-3/TRBV12-4,.,TRBJ1-1,.,TGTGCCAGCAACCCCCGAGGCATGAACACTGAAGCTTTCTTT,CASNPRGMNTEAFF
TRBV29-1,.,TRBJ1-2,.,TGCAGCGTTGTTCGGCTTGGTACAGACTATGGCTACACCTTC,CSVVRLGTDYGYTF
TRBV14,.,TRBJ1-1,.,TGTGCCAGCAGCCCCCGGCAGGGTACCATGAACACTGAAGCTTTCTTT,CASSPRQGTMNTEAFF
TRBV18,TRBD2,TRBJ2-7,few,TGTGCCAGCTCATCTTCAAGCGGGAGATCCTACGAGCAGTACTTC,CASSSSSGRSYEQYF
TRBV5-6,.,TRBJ2-7,.,TGTGCCAGCAGCTTGGGACCCCCCAAGTACGAGCAGTACTTC,CASSLGPPKYEQYF
TRBV5-4,TRBD1,TRBJ1-1,.,TGTGCCAGCAGCTCTCCGGGACAGGGGGACACTGAAGCTTTCTTT,CASSSPGQGDTEAFF
TRBV6-5,.,TRBJ1-6,.,TGTGCCAGCAGTTCAGGGCTTTCACCCCTCCACTTT,CASSSGLSPLHF
TRBV11-3,.,TRBJ2-1,.,TGTGCCAGCAACCCTCTCAGGGGGGGTGAGCAGTTCTTC,CASNPLRGGEQFF
TRBV12-3/TRBV12-4,.,TRBJ2-1,.,TGTGCCAGCAGTTCCTCGGGTCCGACAAAGCCGGATGAGCAGTTCTTC,CASSSSGPTKPDEQFF
TRBV14,.,TRBJ1-1,many,TGTGCCAGCAGCCCATTGGGGCGGGCGGCTTTCTTT,CASSPLGRAAFF
TRBV20-1,TRBD1,TRBJ1-1,once,TGCAGTGCCACCGACAGGGTTTCGGGCGACACTGAAGCTTTCTTT,CSATDRVSGDTEAFF